The next 28 T cell receptor beta chains were all read from a single sample in a study of blood T cell repertoires in COVID-19. Data came from immunoSEQ multiplex PCR; TCRdb stores just in-frame clones and leaves some out. The sample comprises some 99,000 clones, more than 65% of which are singletons, and 7% to 9.5% rests with the top ten. What was sequenced was peripheral blood. The receptor source for this set is a woman older than 75 with active or convalescent COVID-19.

The chain employs TRBV7-8 and TRBJ2-2; 13 bases map to TRBD2. CDR3 size: 17 residues. Germline values: CDR1 SGHVS, CDR2 FQNEAQ. Trimming cost V 0 bases and J 5 bases; bases outside gene matches: 3. The CDR3, as DNA: TGTGCCAGCAGCTTAGCGGGGGGACTAGCGGGAACCGGGGAGCTGTTTTTT. It is translated as CASSLAGGLAGTGELFF.

The chain uses TRBV28 and TRBJ2-1, with 15 positions matching TRBD2. V lost 5 bases to trimming and J lost 2 bases; unmatched junction nucleotides: 10. The CDR3 sequence is 19 residues long. Germline V gives CDR1 MDHEN, CDR2 SYDVKM. The CDR3 nucleotides are TGTGCCAGCAGTGGTTCGGGACTAGCGGGAGGTGTAGCCTACAATGAGCAGTTCTTC. Translated, it gives CASSGSGLAGGVAYNEQFF. Full variable domain (outside the CDR3, taken from reference TRBV28 and TRBJ2-1): DVKVTQSSRYLVKRTGEKVFLECVQDMDHENMFWYRQDPGLGLRLIYFSYDVKMKEKGDIPEGYSVSREKKERFSLILESASTNQTSMYLCASSGSGLAGGVAYNEQFFGPGTRLTVL.

This clone has just one count. The chain links TRBV6-5 to TRBJ2-3; a possible D gene is TRBD2 (5 bases). Germline assignment: CDR1 MNHEY and CDR2 SVGAGI. The ends were cut back, 6 bases at V and 11 bases at J, with 18 bases in the middle. This CDR3 is 13 amino acids long. CDR3 nucleotides: TGTGCCAGCAGCACCCGAGCGGAGTCGAGGCAGTATTTT. Its protein is CASSTRAESRQYF.

This clone occurred once. The chain joins TRBV10-2 to TRBJ1-4, with 9 bases matching TRBD1. The V gene's germline CDR1 is WSHSY and CDR2 SAAADI. V was clipped by 3 bases and J by 8 bases; unmatched bases: 7. The length of the CDR3 is 15 residues. CDR3 nucleotide sequence: TGCGCCAGCAGTGAACCCGGGACAGGGCTCGAAAAACTGTTTTTT. This translates into CASSEPGTGLEKLFF.

CDR3 sequence (DNA): TGTGCCAGCAGTTCGATCGGGACAATCGCGAACACCGGGGAGCTGTTTTTT. Translating gives CASSSIGTIANTGELFF. The chain carries TRBV27 and TRBJ2-2, with D perhaps matching TRBD1 (6 bases). Looked up from germline, CDR1 is MNHEY and CDR2 is SMNVEV (reference sequence). Between the trimmed V and J ends, which lost 4 bases and 0 bases, there was a span of 15 bases. The CDR3 sequence is 17 residues long.

This clone was picked up one time. The V call is TRBV7-3, the J call TRBJ1-5; the D gene is possibly TRBD1 (6 bases). The CDR3 covers 13 residues. The germline V and J ends were trimmed by 3 bases and 8 bases, with 11 bases remaining between them. Germline V gene lookup returns CDR1 SGHTA and CDR2 FQGTGA. The CDR3 here is CASSFKQGEPQHF. The CDR3 nucleotides read TGTGCCAGCAGCTTTAAACAGGGAGAGCCCCAGCATTTT.

V usage is TRBV7-8 and J usage is TRBJ2-1, with D perhaps TRBD2 (6 bases). Trimming stripped 4 bases from V and 7 bases from J, with 11 bases between. The CDR3 loop spans 13 amino acids. The germline CDR1 and CDR2 sequences are SGHVS and FQNEAQ. CDR3 amino acids: CASSSGLYNEQFF. In DNA form, the CDR3 reads TGTGCCAGCAGCTCGGGACTCTATAATGAGCAGTTCTTC.

This chain joins TRBV7-3 and TRBJ1-1; 8 bases fit TRBD1. This CDR3 region has 13 residues. Germline values: CDR1 SGHTA, CDR2 FQGTGA. Trimming cost V 5 bases and J 4 bases; bases outside gene matches: 3. The DNA of the CDR3 is TGTGCCAGCAGCGCAACAGGGGGCACTGAAGCTTTCTTT. This translates into CASSATGGTEAFF.

This clone was picked up a small number of times. The rearrangement uses TRBV5-4 and TRBJ1-5, with D perhaps TRBD1 (5 bases). With 0 bases removed from V and 2 bases from J, the gap between germline ends came to 6 bases. Germline-derived CDR1 and CDR2 are SGHNT and YYREEE (reference sequence). This CDR3 has 14 amino acids. The CDR3 sequence: CASSLGGGNQPQHF. In nucleotides, the CDR3 is TGTGCCAGCAGCTTGGGGGGCGGCAATCAGCCCCAGCATTTT.

This clone was seen just once. The chain combines TRBV14 with TRBJ1-3; 8 nucleotides align to TRBD1. The germline gives CDR1 SGHDN, CDR2 FVKESK. This CDR3 contains 16 residues. The V and J ends lost 1 base and 1 base, in that order; junction bases with no gene match: 3. CDR3 in DNA: TGTGCCAGCAGCCAAGTCCGGGACAGGTCTGGAAACACCATATATTTT. As protein: CASSQVRDRSGNTIYF. The complete variable domain, with remaining parts taken from reference TRBV14 and TRBJ1-3, reads EAGVTQFPSHSVIEKGQTVTLRCDPISGHDNLYWYRRVMGKEIKFLLHFVKESKQDESGMPNNRFLAERTGGTYSTLKVQPAELEDSGVYFCASSQVRDRSGNTIYFGEGSWLTVV.

The chain uses TRBV18 and TRBJ1-3, with a possible D match to TRBD1 (5 bases). CDR1 is KGHSH and CDR2 is LQKENI in the germline V gene. This CDR3 has 16 residues. V lost 4 bases and J 0 bases, leaving 13 bases between the germline ends. As DNA, the CDR3 is TGTGCCAGCTCACAGATGGGGCCCGTCTCTGGAAACACCATATATTTT. Protein: CASSQMGPVSGNTIYF.

The chain recombines TRBV19 with TRBJ2-5; D is possibly TRBD2 (5 bases). CDR1 is LNHDA, CDR2 SQIVND, per germline (reference sequence). V lost 1 base to trimming and J lost 5 bases, with 5 bases between them. This CDR3 spans 12 amino acids. The CDR3 here is CASSIGGETQYF. The CDR3 coding sequence is TGTGCCAGTAGTATAGGAGGGGAGACCCAGTACTTC.

The chain is built from TRBV6-6 and TRBJ2-7; D is uncertain. CDR1 MNHNY and CDR2 SVGAGI come from the germline V gene (reference sequence). The CDR3 is 11 residues long. Trimming took off 6 bases at V and 2 bases at J, with 5 bases between the two ends. The CDR3 protein is CASRNTYEQYF. The DNA for the CDR3 is TGTGCCAGCAGGAACACCTACGAGCAGTACTTC.

This CDR3 is CASSFGPYEQYF. The DNA of the CDR3 is TGTGCCAGCAGCTTTGGGCCCTACGAGCAGTACTTC. The rearrangement joins TRBV7-2 to TRBJ2-7; D gene ambiguous. V was trimmed by 3 bases and J by 2 bases, leaving 5 bases between them. The CDR3 is made up of 12 amino acids. Germline V gene lookup returns CDR1 SGHTA and CDR2 FQGNSA. The full variable domain, with the rest looked up from reference TRBV7-2 and TRBJ2-7, is GAGVSQSPSNKVTEKGKDVELRCDPISGHTALYWYRQSLGQGLEFLIYFQGNSAPDKSGLPSDRFSAERTGGSVSTLTIQRTQQEDSAVYLCASSFGPYEQYFGPGTRLTVT.

This chain uses TRBV7-2 with TRBJ2-1; 9 bases line up with TRBD2. V dropped 0 bases and J dropped 9; count of bases not matched to a gene: 9. This CDR3 has 16 amino acids. Germline CDR1 SGHTA, CDR2 FQGNSA. As DNA, the CDR3 is TGTGCCAGCAGCTTAGCGTGGGCGGGAGGGCCGCCTGAGCAGTTCTTC. Protein: CASSLAWAGGPPEQFF. Supplemented by reference TRBV7-2 and TRBJ2-1, the full variable domain reads GAGVSQSPSNKVTEKGKDVELRCDPISGHTALYWYRQSLGQGLEFLIYFQGNSAPDKSGLPSDRFSAERTGGSVSTLTIQRTQQEDSAVYLCASSLAWAGGPPEQFFGPGTRLTVL.

The chain uses TRBV5-1 and TRBJ2-7, with TRBD1 matching 7 bases. V was pared by 3 bases and J by 6 bases, with 9 bases of the junction left unmatched. Germline values: CDR1 SGHRS, CDR2 YFSETQ. This CDR3 is 14 amino acids long. Written as DNA, the CDR3 is TGCGCCAGCAGCTCCGGACAGGTCCCGGGCGAGCAGTACTTC. Translation gives CASSSGQVPGEQYF.

This sequence joins TRBV5-1 and TRBJ1-3; 7 bases are a match to TRBD1. Germline-derived CDR1 and CDR2 are SGHRS and YFSETQ. The ends lost 2 bases at V and 3 bases at J; junction bases unmatched: 5. This CDR3 comprises 15 residues. The CDR3 spells CASSLSTGVGNTIYF. CDR3 bases: TGCGCCAGCAGCTTAAGCACAGGGGTTGGAAACACCATATATTTT.

The chain employs TRBV5-1 and TRBJ2-2, with a weak D call TRBD2 (5 bases). Trimming pared 2 bases from V and 2 bases from J, leaving 7 bases between. This CDR3 has 14 residues. Germline loops: CDR1 SGHRS, CDR2 YFSETQ. CDR3 in amino acids: CASSFTGNTGELFF. The CDR3 region has the DNA TGCGCCAGCAGCTTCACGGGAAACACCGGGGAGCTGTTTTTT.

The V call is TRBV5-8, the J call TRBJ2-1; the match to TRBD2 covers 10 bases. Per germline, CDR1 SGHTS and CDR2 YDEGEE. V was clipped by 1 base and J by 2 bases; unmatched bases: 0. The CDR3 has 15 amino acids. The CDR3 reads CASSLSGRAYNEQFF. DNA of the CDR3: TGTGCCAGCAGCTTGAGCGGGAGGGCCTACAATGAGCAGTTCTTC. The full variable domain, its missing parts supplied by reference TRBV5-8 and TRBJ2-1, is EAGVTQSPTHLIKTRGQQATLRCSPISGHTSVYWYQQALGLGLQFLLWYDEGEERNRGNFPPRFSGRQFPNYSSELNVNALELEDSALYLCASSLSGRAYNEQFFGPGTRLTVL.

This sequence joins TRBV7-6 and TRBJ2-1, with 7 bases matching TRBD2. This CDR3 is built from 18 residues. J gave up 4 bases and V 1 base, and 13 bases lay outside the gene matches. In germline, CDR1 is SGHVS, CDR2 FNYEAQ. The CDR3 is CASSLGALAETFYNEQFF. CDR3 coding DNA: TGTGCCAGCAGCTTAGGGGCGCTAGCGGAGACCTTTTACAATGAGCAGTTCTTC.

The count of this clone is one. The chain links TRBV7-3 to TRBJ2-5, with a tentative D call TRBD1 (6 bases). CDR3 length equals 15 residues. The germline gives CDR1 SGHTA, CDR2 FQGTGA. The germline V and J ends were trimmed by 5 bases and 3 bases, with 16 bases remaining between them. In DNA form, the CDR3 reads TGTGCCAGCAGCCCTCAGGGGAGAGGGGAAGAGACCCAGTACTTC. Translated, it gives CASSPQGRGEETQYF.

The gene calls are TRBV6-5 and TRBJ2-3; TRBD2 might be the D (6 bases). CDR1 MNHEY and CDR2 SVGAGI come from the germline V gene. V was cut by 3 bases and J by 2 bases, with 9 bases left in between. The CDR3 covers 14 residues. Here the CDR3 reads CASSYGGITDTQYF. CDR3 bases: TGTGCCAGCAGTTATGGCGGGATCACAGATACGCAGTATTTT.

This clone was seen just once. The V call is TRBV15, the J call TRBJ2-3, with a weak D call TRBD2 (5 bases). V shed 1 base and J shed 2 bases, with 7 bases lying between them. The length of the CDR3 is 14 residues. Germline V gene data show CDR1 as LNHNV and CDR2 as YYDKDF (reference sequence). The CDR3 bases are TGTGCCACCAGCAGAGGTCGGGACACAGATACGCAGTATTTT. It encodes CATSRGRDTDTQYF.

The genes are TRBV6-6 and TRBJ2-1; D is ambiguous. V lost 5 bases, J lost 7 bases, and 6 bases lay in between. This CDR3 is 11 amino acids long. CDR1 and CDR2 (germline): MNHNY, SVGAGI (reference sequence). The CDR3: CASSTNNEQFF. The CDR3 bases are TGTGCCAGCAGTACTAATAATGAGCAGTTCTTC.

This clone has just a few counts. This sequence joins TRBV9 and TRBJ1-3; D is possibly TRBD1 (5 bases). The CDR3 covers 16 residues. V was pared by 3 bases and J by 0 bases, with 13 bases between. Germline loops: CDR1 SGDLS, CDR2 YYNGEE. The CDR3 sequence is CASSELSGYSGNTIYF. The CDR3 coding sequence is TGTGCCAGCAGCGAATTGTCAGGGTACTCTGGAAACACCATATATTTT.

This rearrangement joins TRBV5-1 to TRBJ1-4, with 7 bases identical to TRBD1. The germline V gene encodes CDR1 SGHRS and CDR2 YFSETQ. Germline trimming cut 4 bases from V and 7 bases from J; bases unmatched to any gene: 10. The CDR3 has 15 amino acids. The DNA for the CDR3 is TGCGCCAGCAGCGCGACAGGGAAAGACTTTGAAAAACTGTTTTTT. Protein sequence: CASSATGKDFEKLFF.

V usage is TRBV19 and J usage is TRBJ2-1, with TRBD2 identical over 7 bases. The CDR3 loop spans 13 amino acids. Germline assignment: CDR1 LNHDA and CDR2 SQIVND (reference sequence). Germline trimming cut 10 bases from V and 2 bases from J; bases unmatched to any gene: 5. The CDR3 bases are TGTGCCACCGCGGGGAGGGCCTACAATGAGCAGTTCTTC. The encoded protein is CATAGRAYNEQFF.

The CDR3 region is CASSHRPGLAGDSYEQYF. Written as DNA, the CDR3 is TGCGCCAGCAGCCACCGACCGGGACTAGCGGGCGACAGTTACGAGCAGTACTTC. The chain recombines TRBV5-1 with TRBJ2-7; the match to TRBD2 covers 12 bases. The CDR3 runs to 18 residues. The V gene end was trimmed by 4 bases and the J gene end by 4 bases; junction bases not matched to a gene: 15. CDR1 is SGHRS and CDR2 is YFSETQ in the germline V gene.